A selection of T cell receptor beta chains follows, all from one sample in a study of blood T cell repertoires in COVID-19. Data came from immunoSEQ multiplex PCR; TCRdb stores just in-frame clones and leaves some out. The sample consists of approximately 490,000 clones, about nine tenths of them appearing once. The sequenced material came from PBMCs or T cells enriched from blood (not recorded which). These receptors were taken from a woman younger than 35 who had recovered from COVID-19. The conserved cysteine and the conserved F or W are not part of the CDR3 here. Each record gives: J gene, V gene, CDR3 protein.

>TRBJ1-1|TRBV28
ASSFRTGGIDTEAF
>TRBJ1-5|TRBV19
ASSISQTGNQPQH
>TRBJ1-6|TRBV3-1/TRBV3-2
ASSQYRSGVYNSPLH
>TRBJ1-2|TRBV2
ASSETQDTSYGYT
>TRBJ1-5|TRBV18
ASSPGGADQPQH
>TRBJ1-4|TRBV12-3/TRBV12-4
ASSRSIDEKLF
>TRBJ1-6|TRBV12-3/TRBV12-4
ASSIGQSSPLH
>TRBJ2-5|TRBV27
ASSFRQGWETQY
>TRBJ2-3|TRBV28
ASSLLGQGDMDTQY
>TRBJ1-1|TRBV27
ASRSPDTEAF
>TRBJ2-1|TRBV3-1/TRBV3-2
ASSQAGYGGNEQF
>TRBJ2-7|TRBV5-1
ASSRRVSYEQY
>TRBJ2-7|TRBV3-1/TRBV3-2
ASRVAGTYEQY
>TRBJ1-6|TRBV6-5
ASSGQGTYNSPLH
>TRBJ1-1|TRBV5-1
ASSLEAEALNTEAF
>TRBJ1-2|TRBV19
ASTPTGAGDYGYT
>TRBJ2-2|TRBV5-4
ASSLEGGAGELF
>TRBJ2-5|TRBV10-1
ASSQTGGGTQY
>TRBJ1-2|TRBV4-1
ASSQDWATNYGYT
>TRBJ1-5|TRBV6-2/TRBV6-3
ASSYTQETAQH
>TRBJ1-5|TRBV11-3
ASSLSQDRSNQPQH
>TRBJ1-2|TRBV21-1
ASSKRNPGQGQEKSAYGYT
>TRBJ2-3|TRBV5-1
ASSLASDTQY
>TRBJ1-1|TRBV5-1
ASSPYNQNTEAF
>TRBJ1-5|TRBV4-1
ASSQDDSANQPQH
>TRBJ2-3|TRBV5-1
ASSLVGTSGADTQY
>TRBJ1-2|TRBV5-5
ASSVGTDPNYGYT
>TRBJ1-3|TRBV11-2
ASSFGQGENTIY
>TRBJ2-3|TRBV7-9
ASSPVVHTQY
>TRBJ2-1|TRBV7-2
ASSLIGDNEQF
>TRBJ2-3|TRBV4-1
ASSQDPPAASTDTQY
>TRBJ1-2|TRBV19
ASKGAVGAGYGYT
>TRBJ1-1|TRBV2
ASSAEGGADTEAF
>TRBJ1-5|TRBV19
ASSIDRGGNQPQH
>TRBJ2-1|TRBV11-3
ASSPPGSYNEQF
>TRBJ1-6|TRBV2
ASNRNQGPYNSPLH
>TRBJ1-5|TRBV3-1/TRBV3-2
ASGTANQPQH
>TRBJ1-3|TRBV19
ASSPRGKSGNTIY
>TRBJ1-1|TRBV7-3
ASSQNSNTEAF
>TRBJ2-2|TRBV27
ASSFWASGELF
>TRBJ1-5|TRBV6-4
ASSDGQEMRQPQH
>TRBJ1-2|TRBV18
ASSPPEGSYGYT